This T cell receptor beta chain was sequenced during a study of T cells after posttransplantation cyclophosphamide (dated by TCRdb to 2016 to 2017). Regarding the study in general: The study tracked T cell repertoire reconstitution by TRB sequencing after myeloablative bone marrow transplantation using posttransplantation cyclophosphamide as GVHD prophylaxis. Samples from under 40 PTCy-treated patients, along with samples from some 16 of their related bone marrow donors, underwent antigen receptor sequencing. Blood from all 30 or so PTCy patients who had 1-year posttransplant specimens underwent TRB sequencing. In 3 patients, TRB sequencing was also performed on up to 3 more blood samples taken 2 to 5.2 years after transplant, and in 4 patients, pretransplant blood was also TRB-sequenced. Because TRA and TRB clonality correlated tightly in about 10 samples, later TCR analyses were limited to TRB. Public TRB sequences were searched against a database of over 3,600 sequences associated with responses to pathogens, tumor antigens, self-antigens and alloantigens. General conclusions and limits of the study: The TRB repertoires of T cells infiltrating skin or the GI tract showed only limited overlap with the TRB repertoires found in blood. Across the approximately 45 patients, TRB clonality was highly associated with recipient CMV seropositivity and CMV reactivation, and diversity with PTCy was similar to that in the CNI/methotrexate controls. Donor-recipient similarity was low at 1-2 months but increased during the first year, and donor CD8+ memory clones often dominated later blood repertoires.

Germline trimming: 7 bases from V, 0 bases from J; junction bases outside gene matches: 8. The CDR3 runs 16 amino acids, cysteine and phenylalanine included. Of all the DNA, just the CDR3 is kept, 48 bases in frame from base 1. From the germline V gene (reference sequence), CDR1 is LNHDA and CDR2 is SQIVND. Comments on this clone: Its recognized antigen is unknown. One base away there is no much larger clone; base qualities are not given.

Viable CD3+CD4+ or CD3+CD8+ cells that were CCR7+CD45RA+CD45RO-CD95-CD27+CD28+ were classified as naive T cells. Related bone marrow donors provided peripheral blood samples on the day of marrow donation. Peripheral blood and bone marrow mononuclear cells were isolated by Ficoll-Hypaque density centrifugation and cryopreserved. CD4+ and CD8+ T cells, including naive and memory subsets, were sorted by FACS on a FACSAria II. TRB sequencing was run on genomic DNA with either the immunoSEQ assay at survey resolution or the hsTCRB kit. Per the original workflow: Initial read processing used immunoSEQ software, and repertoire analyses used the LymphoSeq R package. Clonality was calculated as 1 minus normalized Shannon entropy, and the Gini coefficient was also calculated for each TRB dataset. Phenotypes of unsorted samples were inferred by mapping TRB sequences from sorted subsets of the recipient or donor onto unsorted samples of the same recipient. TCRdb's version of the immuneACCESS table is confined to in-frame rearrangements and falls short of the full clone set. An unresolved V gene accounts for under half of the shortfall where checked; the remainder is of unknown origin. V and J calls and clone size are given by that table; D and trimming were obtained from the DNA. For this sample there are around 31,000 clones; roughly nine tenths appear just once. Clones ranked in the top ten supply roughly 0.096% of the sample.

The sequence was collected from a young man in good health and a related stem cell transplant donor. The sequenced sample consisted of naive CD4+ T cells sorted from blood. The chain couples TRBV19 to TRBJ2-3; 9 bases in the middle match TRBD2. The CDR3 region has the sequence CASKLFSGGSTDTQYF. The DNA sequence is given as TGTGCCAGTAAACTATTTAGCGGGGGTAGCACAGATACGCAGTATTTT.